The source of this T cell receptor beta chain is a study of T cells in Graves' hyperthyroidism and ophthalmopathy. As for the study in general: Peripheral blood was obtained at initial diagnosis, preceding any treatment.

CDR3 length equals 15 residues. V lost 6 bases and J 0 bases, leaving 14 bases between the germline ends. From RNA transcripts, TCR beta CDR3 regions were amplified. Primed by the HTBI set, a first-round RT-PCR was run on the TCR CDR3. In TCRdb, the multiplex PCR reads were re-called with MiXCR into one record per CDR3 protein. The data contain over 700,000 distinct CDR3 sequences, around a third of them singletons. This clonotype was recorded a few times. The TCR sequence derives from a woman between 40 and 55 years old with Graves' hyperthyroidism. Specimen: blood. This sequence joins TRBV12-3 or TRBV12-4 and TRBJ2-5, with D perhaps given as TRBD1 or TRBD2 (5 bases each). CDR3 coding DNA: TGTGCCAGCAGATCTACTGGGGGAAACCAAGAGACCCAGTACTTC. Protein sequence: CASRSTGGNQETQYF.